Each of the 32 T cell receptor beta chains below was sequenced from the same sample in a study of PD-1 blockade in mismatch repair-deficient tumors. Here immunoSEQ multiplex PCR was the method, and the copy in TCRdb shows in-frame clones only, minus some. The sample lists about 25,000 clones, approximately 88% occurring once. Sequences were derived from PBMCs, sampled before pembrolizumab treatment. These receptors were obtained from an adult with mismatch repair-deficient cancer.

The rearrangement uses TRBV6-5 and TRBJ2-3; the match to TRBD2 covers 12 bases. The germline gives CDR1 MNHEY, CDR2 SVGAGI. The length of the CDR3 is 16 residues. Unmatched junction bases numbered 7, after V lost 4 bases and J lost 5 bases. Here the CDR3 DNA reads TGTGCCAGCAGTTCTAGACTAGCGGGAGATCGAGATACGCAGTATTTT. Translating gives CASSSRLAGDRDTQYF.

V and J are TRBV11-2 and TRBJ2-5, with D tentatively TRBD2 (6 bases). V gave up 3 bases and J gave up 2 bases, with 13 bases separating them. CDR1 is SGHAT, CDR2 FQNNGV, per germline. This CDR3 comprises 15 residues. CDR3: CASSLMGDSQETQYF. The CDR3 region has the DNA TGTGCCAGCAGCTTGATGGGGGACTCGCAAGAGACCCAGTACTTC. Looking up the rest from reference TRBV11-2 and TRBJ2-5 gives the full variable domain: EAGVAQSPRYKIIEKRQSVAFWCNPISGHATLYWYQQILGQGPKLLIQFQNNGVVDDSQLPKDRFSAERLKGVDSTLKIQPAKLEDSAVYLCASSLMGDSQETQYFGPGTRLLVL.

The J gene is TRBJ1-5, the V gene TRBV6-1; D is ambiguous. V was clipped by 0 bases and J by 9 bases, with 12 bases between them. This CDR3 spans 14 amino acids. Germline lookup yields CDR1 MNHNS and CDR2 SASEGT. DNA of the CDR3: TGTGCCAGCAGTGAAGCGATCCCAGCGGGGCCCCAGCATTTT. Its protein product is CASSEAIPAGPQHF.

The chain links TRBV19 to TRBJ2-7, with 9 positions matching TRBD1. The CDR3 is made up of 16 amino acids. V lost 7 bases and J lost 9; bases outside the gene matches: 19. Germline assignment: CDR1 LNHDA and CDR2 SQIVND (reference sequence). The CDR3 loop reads CASTSIPGQGLSGQYF. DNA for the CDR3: TGTGCCAGTACCTCTATCCCGGGACAGGGATTAAGCGGGCAGTACTTC.

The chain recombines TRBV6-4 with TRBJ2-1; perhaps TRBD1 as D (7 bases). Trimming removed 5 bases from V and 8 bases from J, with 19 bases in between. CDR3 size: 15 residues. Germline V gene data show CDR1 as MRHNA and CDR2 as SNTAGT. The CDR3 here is CASSPRQGGKDEQFF. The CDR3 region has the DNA TGTGCCAGCAGTCCCCGACAGGGCGGGAAGGATGAGCAGTTCTTC.

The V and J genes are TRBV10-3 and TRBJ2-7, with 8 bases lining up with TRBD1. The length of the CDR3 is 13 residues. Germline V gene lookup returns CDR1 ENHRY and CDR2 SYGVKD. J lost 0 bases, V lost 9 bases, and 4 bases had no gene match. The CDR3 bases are TGTGCCATGGGACAGGAGAGCTCCTACGAGCAGTACTTC. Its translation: CAMGQESSYEQYF.

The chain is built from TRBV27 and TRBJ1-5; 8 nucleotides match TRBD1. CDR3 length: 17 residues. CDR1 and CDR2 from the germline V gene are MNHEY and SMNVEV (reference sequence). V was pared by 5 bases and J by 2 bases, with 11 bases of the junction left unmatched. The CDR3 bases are TGTGCCAGCAGTGACTCCAGGGGGCGTGGGCGCAATCAGCCCCAGCATTTT. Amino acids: CASSDSRGRGRNQPQHF.

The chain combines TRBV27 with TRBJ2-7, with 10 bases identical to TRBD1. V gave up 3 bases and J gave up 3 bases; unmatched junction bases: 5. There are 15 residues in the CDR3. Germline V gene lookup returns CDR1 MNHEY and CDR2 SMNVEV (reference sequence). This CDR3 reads CASSFRGTGDYEQYF. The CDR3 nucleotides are TGTGCCAGCAGTTTCCGCGGGACAGGGGACTACGAGCAGTACTTC.

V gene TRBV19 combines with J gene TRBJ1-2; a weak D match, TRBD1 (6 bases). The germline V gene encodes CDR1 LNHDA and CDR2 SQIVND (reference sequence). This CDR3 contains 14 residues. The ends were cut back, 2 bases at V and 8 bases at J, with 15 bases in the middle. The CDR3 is CASSISARDIGYTF. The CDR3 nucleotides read TGTGCCAGTAGTATATCGGCCAGGGACATAGGCTACACCTTC. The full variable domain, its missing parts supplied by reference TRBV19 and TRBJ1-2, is DGGITQSPKYLFRKEGQNVTLSCEQNLNHDAMYWYRQDPGQGLRLIYYSQIVNDFQKGDIAEGYSVSREKKESFPLTVTSAQKNPTAFYLCASSISARDIGYTFGSGTRLTVV.

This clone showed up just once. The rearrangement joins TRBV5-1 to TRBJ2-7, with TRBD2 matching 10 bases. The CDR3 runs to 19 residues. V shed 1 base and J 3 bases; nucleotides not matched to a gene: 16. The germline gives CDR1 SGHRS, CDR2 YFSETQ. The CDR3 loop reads CASSLPSGTGTSEYYEQYF. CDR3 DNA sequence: TGCGCCAGCAGCTTGCCCTCAGGTACCGGGACTAGCGAATACTACGAGCAGTACTTC. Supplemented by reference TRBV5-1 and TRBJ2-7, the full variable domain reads KAGVTQTPRYLIKTRGQQVTLSCSPISGHRSVSWYQQTPGQGLQFLFEYFSETQRNKGNFPGRFSGRQFSNSRSEMNVSTLELGDSALYLCASSLPSGTGTSEYYEQYFGPGTRLTVT.

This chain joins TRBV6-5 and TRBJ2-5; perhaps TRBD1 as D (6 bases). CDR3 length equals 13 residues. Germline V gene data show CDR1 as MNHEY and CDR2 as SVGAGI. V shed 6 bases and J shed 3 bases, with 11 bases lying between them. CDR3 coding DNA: TGTGCCAGCAGGAAACAGGGTAAAGAGACCCAGTACTTC. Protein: CASRKQGKETQYF.

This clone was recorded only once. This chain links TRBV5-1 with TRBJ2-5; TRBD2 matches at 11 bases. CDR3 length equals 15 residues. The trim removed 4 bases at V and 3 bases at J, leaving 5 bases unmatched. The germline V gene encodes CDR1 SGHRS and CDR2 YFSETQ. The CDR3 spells CASSLISGREETQYF. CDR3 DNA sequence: TGCGCCAGCAGCCTTATTAGCGGGAGGGAAGAGACCCAGTACTTC.

CDR3 amino acids: CASSSEVQANTGELFF. In DNA form, the CDR3 reads TGTGCCAGCAGCTCAGAGGTACAGGCGAACACCGGGGAGCTGTTTTTT. The chain recombines TRBV7-9 with TRBJ2-2; D is perhaps TRBD1 (5 bases). The CDR3 runs to 16 residues. Trimming pared 4 bases from V and 0 bases from J, leaving 12 bases between. Germline CDR1 reads SEHNR; CDR2 reads FQNEAQ (reference sequence).

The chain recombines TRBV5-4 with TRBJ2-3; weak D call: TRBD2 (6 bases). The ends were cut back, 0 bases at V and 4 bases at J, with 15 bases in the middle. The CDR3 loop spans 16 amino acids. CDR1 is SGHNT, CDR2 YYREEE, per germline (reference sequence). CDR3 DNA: TGTGCCAGCAGCTTGGCACTAGCACCGGGGGCAGATACGCAGTATTTT. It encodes CASSLALAPGADTQYF.

As DNA, the CDR3 is TGTGCCAGCAGTTTGAGCGGGTCCTACAATGAGCAGTTCTTC. Encoded protein: CASSLSGSYNEQFF. The chain recombines TRBV28 with TRBJ2-1, with TRBD2 as a possible D gene (6 bases). Trimming removed 3 bases from V and 1 base from J, with 7 bases in between. Germline CDR1 and CDR2: MDHEN and SYDVKM. There are 14 residues in the CDR3.

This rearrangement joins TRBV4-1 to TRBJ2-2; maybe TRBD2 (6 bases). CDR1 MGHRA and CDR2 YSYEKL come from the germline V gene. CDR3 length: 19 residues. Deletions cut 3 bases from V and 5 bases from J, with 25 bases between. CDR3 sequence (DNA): TGCGCCAGCAGCCACCAATCCCTTGACGGGGGTGTCGGTACCGGGGAGCTGTTTTTT. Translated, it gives CASSHQSLDGGVGTGELFF.

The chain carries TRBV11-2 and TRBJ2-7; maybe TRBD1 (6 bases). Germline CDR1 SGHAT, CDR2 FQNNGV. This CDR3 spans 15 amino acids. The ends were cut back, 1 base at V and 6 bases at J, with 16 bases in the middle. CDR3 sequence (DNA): TGTGCCAGCAGCTTAGCATGGCAGGGGCGGCGCGAGCAGTACTTC. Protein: CASSLAWQGRREQYF.

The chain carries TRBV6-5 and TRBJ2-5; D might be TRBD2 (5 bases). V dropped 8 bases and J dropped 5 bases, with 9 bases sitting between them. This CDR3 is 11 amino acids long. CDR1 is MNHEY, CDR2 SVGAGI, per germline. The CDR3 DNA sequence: TGTGCCAGCGGAGGATTGGAGACCCAGTACTTC. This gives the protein CASGGLETQYF.

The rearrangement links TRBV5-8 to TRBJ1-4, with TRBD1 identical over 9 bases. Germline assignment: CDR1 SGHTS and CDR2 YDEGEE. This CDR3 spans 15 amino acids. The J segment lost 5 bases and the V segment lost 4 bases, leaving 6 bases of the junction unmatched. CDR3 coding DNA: TGTGCCAGCAGCGTCGGACAGGGGTTCAATGAAAAACTGTTTTTT. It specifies CASSVGQGFNEKLFF.

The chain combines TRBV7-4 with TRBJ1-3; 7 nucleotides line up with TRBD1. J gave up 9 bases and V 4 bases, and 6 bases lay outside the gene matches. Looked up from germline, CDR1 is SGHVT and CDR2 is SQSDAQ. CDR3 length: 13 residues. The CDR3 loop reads CASSSQGGSTIYF. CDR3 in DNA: TGTGCCAGCAGCTCCCAGGGGGGTTCCACCATATATTTT.

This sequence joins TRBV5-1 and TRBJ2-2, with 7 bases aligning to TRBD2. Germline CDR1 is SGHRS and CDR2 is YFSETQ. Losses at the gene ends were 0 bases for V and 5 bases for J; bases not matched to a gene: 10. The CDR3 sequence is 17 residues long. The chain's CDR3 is CASSLALADTSTGELFF. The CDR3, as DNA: TGCGCCAGCAGCTTGGCCCTAGCGGATACCTCTACCGGGGAGCTGTTTTTT. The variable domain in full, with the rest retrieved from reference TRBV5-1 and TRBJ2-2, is KAGVTQTPRYLIKTRGQQVTLSCSPISGHRSVSWYQQTPGQGLQFLFEYFSETQRNKGNFPGRFSGRQFSNSRSEMNVSTLELGDSALYLCASSLALADTSTGELFFGEGSRLTVL.

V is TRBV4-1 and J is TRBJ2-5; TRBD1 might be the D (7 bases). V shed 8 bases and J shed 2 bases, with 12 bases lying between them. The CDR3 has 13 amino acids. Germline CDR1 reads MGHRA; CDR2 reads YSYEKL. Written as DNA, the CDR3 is TGCGCCAGCGGGGGGACAGTTCAAGAGACCCAGTACTTC. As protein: CASGGTVQETQYF.

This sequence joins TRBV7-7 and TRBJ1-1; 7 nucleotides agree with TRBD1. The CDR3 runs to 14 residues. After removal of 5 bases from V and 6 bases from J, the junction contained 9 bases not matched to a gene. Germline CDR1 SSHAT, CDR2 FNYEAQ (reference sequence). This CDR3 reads CASSERQGRAEAFF. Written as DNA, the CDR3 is TGTGCCAGCAGCGAGAGACAGGGTAGGGCTGAAGCTTTCTTT.

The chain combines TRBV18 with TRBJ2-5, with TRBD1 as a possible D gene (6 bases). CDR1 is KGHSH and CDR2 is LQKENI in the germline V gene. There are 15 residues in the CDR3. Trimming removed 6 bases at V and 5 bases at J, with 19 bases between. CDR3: CASSASRGTGETQYF. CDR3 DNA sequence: TGTGCCAGCTCTGCCAGCAGGGGCACGGGGGAGACCCAGTACTTC.

CDR3 in DNA: TGTGCCAGCAGACAAACAGGGGGCTTATCCTACGAGCAGTACTTC. This sequence encodes CASRQTGGLSYEQYF. This rearrangement joins TRBV27 to TRBJ2-7, with 9 bases fitting TRBD1. This CDR3 comprises 15 residues. Germline loops: CDR1 MNHEY, CDR2 SMNVEV (reference sequence). V gave up 6 bases and J gave up 1 base; unmatched junction bases: 7.

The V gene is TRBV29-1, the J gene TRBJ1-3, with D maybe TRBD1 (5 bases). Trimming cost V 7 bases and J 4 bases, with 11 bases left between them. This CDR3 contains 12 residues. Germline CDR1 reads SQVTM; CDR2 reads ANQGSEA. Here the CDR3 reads CSAGTTGNTIYF. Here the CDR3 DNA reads TGCAGCGCCGGGACTACGGGAAACACCATATATTTT.

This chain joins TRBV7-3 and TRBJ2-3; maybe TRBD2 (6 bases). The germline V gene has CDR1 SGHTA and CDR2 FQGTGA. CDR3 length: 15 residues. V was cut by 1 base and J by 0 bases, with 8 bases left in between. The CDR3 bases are TGTGCCAGCAGCTTAAGGAGGGATAGCACAGATACGCAGTATTTT. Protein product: CASSLRRDSTDTQYF.

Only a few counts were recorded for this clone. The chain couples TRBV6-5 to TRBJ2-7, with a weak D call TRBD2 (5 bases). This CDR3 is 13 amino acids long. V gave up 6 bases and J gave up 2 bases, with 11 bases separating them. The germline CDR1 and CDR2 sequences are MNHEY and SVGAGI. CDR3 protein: CASSPRETYEQYF. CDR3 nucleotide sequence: TGTGCCAGCAGCCCCCGGGAAACCTACGAGCAGTACTTC.

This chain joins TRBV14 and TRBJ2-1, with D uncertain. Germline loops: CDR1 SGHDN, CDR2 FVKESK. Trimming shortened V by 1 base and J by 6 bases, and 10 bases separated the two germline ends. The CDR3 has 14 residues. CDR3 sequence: CASSQAVGSNEQFF. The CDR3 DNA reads TGTGCCAGCAGCCAAGCGGTCGGGTCCAATGAGCAGTTCTTC.

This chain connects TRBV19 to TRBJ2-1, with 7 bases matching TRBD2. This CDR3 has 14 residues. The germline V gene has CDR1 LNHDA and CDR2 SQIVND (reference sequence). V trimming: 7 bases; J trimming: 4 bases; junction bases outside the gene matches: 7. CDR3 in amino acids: CASTSGTTYNEQFF. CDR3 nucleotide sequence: TGTGCCAGTACCTCCGGGACTACATACAATGAGCAGTTCTTC.

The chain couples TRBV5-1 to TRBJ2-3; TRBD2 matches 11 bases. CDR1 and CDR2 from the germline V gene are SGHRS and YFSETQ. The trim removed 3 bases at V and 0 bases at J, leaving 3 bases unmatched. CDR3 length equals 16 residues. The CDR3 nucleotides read TGCGCCAGCAGCTGGGGACTAGCGGAGAGCACAGATACGCAGTATTTT. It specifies CASSWGLAESTDTQYF.

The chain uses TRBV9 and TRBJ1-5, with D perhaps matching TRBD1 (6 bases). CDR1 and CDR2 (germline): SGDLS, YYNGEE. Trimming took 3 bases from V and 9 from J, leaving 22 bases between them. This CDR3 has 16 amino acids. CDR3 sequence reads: CASSAGTGSHGWPQHF. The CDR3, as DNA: TGTGCCAGCAGCGCGGGAACAGGGTCACATGGGTGGCCCCAGCATTTT.